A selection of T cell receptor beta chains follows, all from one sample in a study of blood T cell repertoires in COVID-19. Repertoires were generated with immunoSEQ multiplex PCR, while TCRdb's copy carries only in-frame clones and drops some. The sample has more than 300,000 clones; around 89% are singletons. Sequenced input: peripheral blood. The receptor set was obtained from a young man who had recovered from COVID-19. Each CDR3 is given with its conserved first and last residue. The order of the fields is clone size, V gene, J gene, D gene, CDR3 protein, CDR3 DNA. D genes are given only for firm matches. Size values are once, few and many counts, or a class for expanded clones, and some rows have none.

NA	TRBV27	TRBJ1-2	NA	CASSLSAGGQKGGYTF	TGTGCCAGCAGTTTATCGGCCGGGGGGCAAAAGGGCGGCTACACCTTC
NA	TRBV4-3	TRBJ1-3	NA	CASSPEPGRVAGNTIYF	TGCGCCAGCAGCCCCGAACCGGGGAGGGTCGCAGGAAACACCATATATTTT
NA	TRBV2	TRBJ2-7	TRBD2	CASTDTVLAGEREQYF	TGTGCCAGCACCGACACGGTACTAGCGGGAGAGCGCGAGCAGTACTTC
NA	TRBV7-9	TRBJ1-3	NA	CASSSSAGNTIYF	TGTGCCAGCAGCAGCAGCGCTGGAAACACCATATATTTT
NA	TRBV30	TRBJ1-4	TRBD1	CAWSLGQGASYPFATNEKLFF	TGTGCCTGGAGTCTTGGACAGGGGGCCTCTTATCCCTTTGCAACTAATGAAAAACTGTTTTTT
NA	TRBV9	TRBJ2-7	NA	CASSVAGDTYEQYF	TGTGCCAGCAGCGTAGCCGGGGACACCTACGAGCAGTACTTC
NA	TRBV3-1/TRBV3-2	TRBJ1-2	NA	CASSQEGGNYGYTF	TGTGCCAGCAGCCAAGAGGGGGGAAACTATGGCTACACCTTC
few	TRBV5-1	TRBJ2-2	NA	CASSLDAATGNTGELFF	TGCGCCAGCAGCTTAGACGCCGCGACAGGGAACACCGGGGAGCTGTTTTTT
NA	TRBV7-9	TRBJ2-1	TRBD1	CASNRDRGFNEQFF	TGTGCCAGCAACCGGGACAGAGGTTTCAATGAGCAGTTCTTC
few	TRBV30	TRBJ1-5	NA	CAWSVQDDQPQHF	TGTGCCTGGAGTGTACAGGATGATCAGCCCCAGCATTTT
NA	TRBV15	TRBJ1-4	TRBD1	CATKSGTAYEKLFF	TGTGCCACCAAGTCCGGGACAGCATATGAAAAACTGTTTTTT
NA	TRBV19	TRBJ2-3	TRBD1	CASKRGPLSDTQYF	TGTGCCAGTAAGAGGGGGCCGTTATCAGATACGCAGTATTTT
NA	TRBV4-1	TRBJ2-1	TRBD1	CASSQNTGTGYPNEQFF	TGCGCCAGCAGCCAAAATACCGGGACAGGGTATCCCAATGAGCAGTTCTTC
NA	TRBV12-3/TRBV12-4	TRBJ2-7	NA	CASTMTVYEQYF	TGTGCCAGCACCATGACAGTATACGAGCAGTACTTC
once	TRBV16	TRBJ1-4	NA	CASSQSLLGQANEKLFF	TGTGCCAGCAGCCAATCCCTTTTGGGACAAGCTAATGAAAAACTGTTTTTT
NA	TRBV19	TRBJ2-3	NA	CASSIGGVRSTDTQYF	TGTGCCAGTAGTATAGGCGGAGTCCGGAGCACAGATACGCAGTATTTT
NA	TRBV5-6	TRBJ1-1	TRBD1	CASSFWGTGDTEAFF	TGTGCCAGCAGCTTTTGGGGCACAGGGGACACTGAAGCTTTCTTT
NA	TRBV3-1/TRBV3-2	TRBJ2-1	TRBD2	CASSPGTSGSNEQFF	TGTGCCAGCAGCCCGGGGACTAGCGGGAGCAATGAGCAGTTCTTC
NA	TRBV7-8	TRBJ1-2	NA	CASSLGGHYGYTF	TGTGCCAGCAGCTTAGGGGGCCACTATGGCTACACCTTC
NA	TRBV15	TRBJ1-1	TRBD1	CATSTTGGEAFF	TGTGCCACCAGCACTACAGGGGGTGAAGCTTTCTTT
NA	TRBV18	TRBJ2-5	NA	CASSPPASPGTQYF	TGTGCCAGCTCACCACCGGCCTCTCCGGGGACCCAGTACTTC
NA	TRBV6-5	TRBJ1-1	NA	CACLSRSNTEAFF	TGTGCCTGCCTGTCGAGATCGAACACTGAAGCTTTCTTT
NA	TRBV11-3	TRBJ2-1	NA	CASSGGASEYNEQFF	TGTGCCAGCAGCGGAGGGGCTAGCGAGTACAATGAGCAGTTCTTC
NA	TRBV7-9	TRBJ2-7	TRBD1	CASSWTGTGAYEQYF	TGTGCCAGCAGCTGGACCGGGACAGGGGCGTACGAGCAGTACTTC
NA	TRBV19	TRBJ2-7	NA	CASSTRQAYEQYF	TGTGCCAGTAGTACCCGACAGGCCTACGAGCAGTACTTC
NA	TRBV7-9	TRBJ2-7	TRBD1	CASSLSGQGSEQYF	TGTGCCAGCAGCTTATCGGGACAGGGAAGTGAGCAGTACTTC
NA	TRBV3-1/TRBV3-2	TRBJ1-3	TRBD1	CASRRQGAGNTIYF	TGTGCCAGCAGACGACAGGGAGCTGGAAACACCATATATTTT
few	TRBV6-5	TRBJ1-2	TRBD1	CASSYSGTGAYGYTF	TGTGCCAGCAGTTACTCAGGGACAGGAGCCTATGGCTACACCTTC
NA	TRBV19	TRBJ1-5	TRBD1	CASSSRDSASGEPQHF	TGTGCCAGTAGCTCAAGGGACAGCGCCTCGGGGGAGCCCCAGCATTTT
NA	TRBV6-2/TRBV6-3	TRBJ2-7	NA	CASSYRDVGYEQYF	TGTGCCAGCAGTTACCGGGATGTGGGCTACGAGCAGTACTTC
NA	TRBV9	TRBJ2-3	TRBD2	CASSAKGGRAWDTQYF	TGTGCCAGCAGCGCAAAGGGCGGGAGGGCCTGGGATACGCAGTATTTT
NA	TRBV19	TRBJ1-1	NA	CASSTPVNTEAFF	TGTGCCAGTAGTACCCCAGTGAACACTGAAGCTTTCTTT
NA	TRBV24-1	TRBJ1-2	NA	CATSAGLNYGYTF	TGTGCCACCAGTGCAGGGCTCAACTATGGCTACACCTTC
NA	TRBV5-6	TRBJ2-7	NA	CASSYGTSGHEQYF	TGTGCCAGCAGTTATGGGACATCTGGACACGAGCAGTACTTC
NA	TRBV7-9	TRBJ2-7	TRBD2	CAGEGLAASYEQYF	TGTGCTGGAGAGGGACTAGCGGCTTCCTACGAGCAGTACTTC
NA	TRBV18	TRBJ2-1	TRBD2	CASSTGTSVLEQFF	TGTGCCAGCTCAACCGGGACTAGCGTTTTGGAGCAGTTCTTC
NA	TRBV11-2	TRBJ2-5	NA	CASSLGVGGSETQYF	TGTGCCAGCAGCTTAGGAGTTGGCGGTTCGGAGACCCAGTACTTC
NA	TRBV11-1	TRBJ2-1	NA	CASSPVEWNEQFF	TGTGCCAGCAGCCCGGTGGAGTGGAATGAGCAGTTCTTC
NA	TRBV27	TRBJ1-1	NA	CASSFKEGGTEAFF	TGTGCCAGCAGTTTTAAAGAGGGAGGGACTGAAGCTTTCTTT
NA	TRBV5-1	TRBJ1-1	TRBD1	CASSLGQVPLNTEAFF	TGCGCCAGCAGCTTAGGACAGGTTCCTTTGAACACTGAAGCTTTCTTT
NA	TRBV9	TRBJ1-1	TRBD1	CASSASGGLGTEAFF	TGTGCCAGCAGCGCATCAGGGGGCCTGGGCACTGAAGCTTTCTTT
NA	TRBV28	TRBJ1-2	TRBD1	CASSLSRDRLQNAGYTF	TGTGCCAGCAGTTTATCCCGGGACAGACTACAAAATGCTGGCTACACCTTC
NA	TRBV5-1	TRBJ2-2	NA	CASSFGRERPGELFF	TGCGCCAGCAGCTTCGGCAGGGAAAGGCCCGGGGAGCTGTTTTTT
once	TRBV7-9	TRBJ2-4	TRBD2	CASSHSGGAAKNIQYF	TGTGCCAGCAGTCATAGCGGGGGGGCGGCCAAAAACATTCAGTACTTC
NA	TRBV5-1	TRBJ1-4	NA	CASSLDPGRNEKLFF	TGCGCCAGCAGCTTGGATCCGGGTCGGAATGAAAAACTGTTTTTT
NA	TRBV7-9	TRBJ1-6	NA	CASSKPGDFNSPLHF	TGTGCCAGCAGCAAACCCGGGGACTTCAATTCACCCCTCCACTTT
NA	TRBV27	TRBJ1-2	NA	CASAAGNKNYGYTF	TGTGCCAGCGCAGCGGGGAATAAAAACTATGGCTACACCTTC
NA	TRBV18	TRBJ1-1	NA	CASSPLNARGGGTEAFF	TGTGCCAGCTCACCACTCAACGCTCGAGGGGGGGGCACTGAAGCTTTCTTT
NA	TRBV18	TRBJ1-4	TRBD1	CASSPMGQGVREKLFF	TGTGCCAGCTCACCAATGGGACAGGGCGTGCGCGAAAAACTGTTTTTT